Listed below are T cell receptor beta chains from one sample, sequenced in a study of T cell changes during pregnancy in multiple sclerosis. Repertoires were generated with immunoSEQ multiplex PCR, while TCRdb's copy carries only in-frame clones and drops some. The repertoire holds 95,000 to 110,000 clones, with about 90% as singletons. The material was peripheral blood, obtained after pregnancy. These receptors all stem from a female donor with multiple sclerosis, enrolled in a pregnancy study. The CDR3 runs from the conserved cysteine through the conserved F or W. A D gene is named only where the DNA matches it firmly. Expanded clones get a size class; other rows say once, few or many, or leave the size out.

once,TRBJ2-1,NA,TRBV28,CASSQQGPTYNEQFF,TGTGCCAGCAGTCAACAGGGCCCCACCTACAATGAGCAGTTCTTC
NA,TRBJ2-3,NA,TRBV19,CASSLQSADTQYF,TGTGCCAGTAGTCTCCAATCGGCAGATACGCAGTATTTT
once,TRBJ1-1,TRBD1,TRBV4-1,CASSLGQGGNTEAFF,TGCGCCAGCAGCCTGGGACAGGGAGGGAACACTGAAGCTTTCTTT
NA,TRBJ1-2,TRBD1,TRBV19,CASSIGGQNYGYTF,TGTGCCAGTAGTATAGGGGGACAGAACTATGGCTACACCTTC
NA,TRBJ2-3,TRBD2,TRBV6-6,CASGLAGVTDTQYF,TGTGCCAGCGGACTAGCGGGGGTCACAGATACGCAGTATTTT
once,TRBJ2-1,NA,TRBV7-9,CASSLIGDEQFF,TGTGCCAGCAGCTTAATCGGGGATGAGCAGTTCTTC
NA,TRBJ1-1,NA,TRBV18,CASSPTENTEAFF,TGTGCCAGCTCACCGACAGAGAACACTGAAGCTTTCTTT
NA,TRBJ2-5,TRBD1,TRBV5-1,CASSHGTGHQETQYF,TGCGCCAGCAGCCACGGGACAGGGCACCAAGAGACCCAGTACTTC
NA,TRBJ2-3,TRBD2,TRBV7-7,CASSPHGTSGGGDTDTQYF,TGTGCCAGCAGCCCACATGGGACTAGCGGGGGGGGAGACACAGATACGCAGTATTTT
NA,TRBJ1-2,NA,TRBV5-4,CASSPDRTLNYGYTF,TGTGCCAGCAGCCCCGACAGAACCTTAAACTATGGCTACACCTTC
NA,TRBJ1-4,TRBD1,TRBV5-1,CASSLGQGALNEKLFF,TGCGCCAGCAGCTTAGGACAGGGGGCGCTTAATGAAAAACTGTTTTTT
NA,TRBJ1-3,NA,TRBV10-3,CAISEFTGMYGNTIYF,TGTGCCATCAGTGAGTTTACAGGGATGTATGGAAACACCATATATTTT
NA,TRBJ2-7,NA,TRBV9,CASSGPQGYEQYF,TGTGCCAGCAGCGGACCACAGGGCTACGAGCAGTACTTC
NA,TRBJ2-2,TRBD2,TRBV27,CASSSGLAGGPTGELFF,TGTGCCAGCAGTTCTGGACTAGCGGGAGGACCCACCGGGGAGCTGTTTTTT
NA,TRBJ2-3,NA,TRBV28,CASRTRADHPWDTQYF,TGTGCCAGTAGAACCAGAGCGGACCATCCCTGGGATACGCAGTATTTT
NA,TRBJ2-6,NA,TRBV7-8,CASSLRTVPVGANVLTF,TGTGCCAGCAGCTTAAGGACAGTTCCCGTTGGGGCCAACGTCCTGACTTTC
NA,TRBJ1-1,NA,TRBV14,CASSQGWGHGMNTEAFF,TGTGCCAGCAGCCAAGGATGGGGGCACGGCATGAACACTGAAGCTTTCTTT
NA,TRBJ2-1,NA,TRBV4-2,CASSPPGDNEQFF,TGTGCCAGCAGCCCCCCCGGGGACAATGAGCAGTTCTTC
NA,TRBJ2-2,TRBD1,TRBV6-4,CASRSGGGTGELFF,TGTGCCAGCAGATCAGGGGGCGGAACCGGGGAGCTGTTTTTT
NA,TRBJ2-1,TRBD1,TRBV9,CASSPSGTAHNEQFF,TGTGCCAGCAGCCCTTCCGGGACAGCGCACAATGAGCAGTTCTTC